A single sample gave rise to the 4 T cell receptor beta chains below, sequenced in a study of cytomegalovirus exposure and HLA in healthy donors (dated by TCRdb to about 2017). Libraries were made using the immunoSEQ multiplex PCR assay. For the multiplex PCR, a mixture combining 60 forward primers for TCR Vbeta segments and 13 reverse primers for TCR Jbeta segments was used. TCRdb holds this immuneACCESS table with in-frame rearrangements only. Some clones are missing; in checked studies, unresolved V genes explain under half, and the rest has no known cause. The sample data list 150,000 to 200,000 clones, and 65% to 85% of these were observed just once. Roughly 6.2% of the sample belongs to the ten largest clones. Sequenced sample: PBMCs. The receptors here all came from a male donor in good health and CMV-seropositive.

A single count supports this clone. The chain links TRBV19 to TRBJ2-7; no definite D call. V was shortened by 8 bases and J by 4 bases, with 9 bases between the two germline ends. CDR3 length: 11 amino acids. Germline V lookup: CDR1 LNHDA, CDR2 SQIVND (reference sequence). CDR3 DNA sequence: TGTGCCAGTTCTCTCGAGTACGAGCAGTACTTC. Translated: CASSLEYEQYF.

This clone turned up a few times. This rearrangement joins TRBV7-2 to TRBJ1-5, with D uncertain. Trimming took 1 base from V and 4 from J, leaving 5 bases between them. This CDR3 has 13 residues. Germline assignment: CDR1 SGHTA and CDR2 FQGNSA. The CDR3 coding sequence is TGTGCCAGCAGCTTAGGGGCTAATCAGCCCCAGCATTTT. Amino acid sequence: CASSLGANQPQHF.

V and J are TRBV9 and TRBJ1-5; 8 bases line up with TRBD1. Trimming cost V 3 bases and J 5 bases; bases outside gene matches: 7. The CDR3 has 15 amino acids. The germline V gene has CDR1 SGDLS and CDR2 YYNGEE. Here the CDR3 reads CASSEGGRGHQPQHF. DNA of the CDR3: TGTGCCAGCAGCGAGGGCGGCAGGGGGCATCAGCCCCAGCATTTT.

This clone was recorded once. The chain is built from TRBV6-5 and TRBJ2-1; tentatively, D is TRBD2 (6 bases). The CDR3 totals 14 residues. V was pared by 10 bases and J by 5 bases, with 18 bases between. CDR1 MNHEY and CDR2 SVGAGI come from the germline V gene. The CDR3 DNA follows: TGTGCCACCTACCCACTAGCCGACCACAATGAGCAGTTCTTC. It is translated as CATYPLADHNEQFF.